The following is a T cell receptor beta chain sequence with its context. Original handling: Quantification of nucleated cells was approximated via reference gene primer amplification. Measured with immunoSEQ multiplex PCR; TCRdb has only the in-frame clones, and not every one. The V and J calls and the clone size are those of that table, but D and trimming were determined from the DNA. Altogether under 300,000 clones are present, over 70% being singletons, with the ten largest covering approximately 3.4%. Germline values: CDR1 SNHLY, CDR2 FYNNEI. The J segment lost 3 bases and the V segment lost 8 bases, leaving 5 bases of the junction unmatched. The CDR3 is 15 residues long. All enrollees were roughly 18 to 100 years old and from approximately 24 US areas. This sample is part of a study of blood T cell repertoires in COVID-19.

The sequencing input was PBMCs or T cells enriched from blood (not recorded which). The receptor's source is a woman in her forties who had been exposed to COVID-19. The chain couples TRBV2 to TRBJ1-6, with TRBD1 matching over 9 bases. DNA of the CDR3: TGTGCCAGCGCCCGGGGACAGGGCTATAATTCACCCCTCCACTTT. Residues: CASARGQGYNSPLHF.